This T cell receptor (beta chain) was obtained from a study of glioma-infiltrating T cells after dendritic cell vaccination. Study-level information: Three intradermal dendritic cell vaccine injections were given every two weeks.

The CDR3 sequence is 16 residues long. With V trimmed by 4 bases and J by 4 bases, 7 bases remained unmatched. Per the germline V gene, CDR1 is SGHNT and CDR2 is YYREEE (reference sequence). Method: immunoSEQ multiplex PCR; TCRdb's copy keeps in-frame clones and lacks some. This sample has 900 to 1,500 clones; roughly 90% occur once, and the top ten carry 6.8%. H&E staining confirmed tumor content above 20% in tissue. The sequence was obtained from a human donor with glioblastoma. Sequenced here: tumor tissue, sampled before dendritic cell vaccination. The gene calls are TRBV5-4 and TRBJ2-3; 12 bases are shared with TRBD2. In DNA form, the CDR3 reads TGTGCCAGCAGCGTGTTACTAGCGGGAGGTCCAGATACGCAGTATTTT. Protein sequence: CASSVLLAGGPDTQYF.